The rows below give T cell receptor beta chains drawn from one sample of a study of blood T cell repertoires in COVID-19. TCRdb's table, derived via immunoSEQ multiplex PCR, lists solely in-frame clones and lacks some. The data show some 160,000 clones, 75% to 85% seen once. Sequencing was performed on peripheral blood. Receptors originate from a woman aged 45-60 years with acute or convalescent COVID-19. Both conserved end residues are part of each CDR3. D genes are given only for firm matches. Clone size, where shown, is once, few, many, or a class for clones that have expanded.

D: -; size: -; V: TRBV9; J: TRBJ2-7; DNA: TGTGCCAGCAGCGGCGGGGTGGGGTCCTACGAGCAGTACTTC; CDR3: CASSGGVGSYEQYF
D: -; size: -; V: TRBV9; J: TRBJ1-1; DNA: TGTGCCAGCAGCGTAGATCAGGGGCAGGACACTGAAGCTTTCTTT; CDR3: CASSVDQGQDTEAFF
D: -; size: -; V: TRBV9; J: TRBJ2-3; DNA: TGTGCCAGCAGCAATCCCGGGACTAGCACAGATACGCAGTATTTT; CDR3: CASSNPGTSTDTQYF
D: -; size: -; V: TRBV6-2/TRBV6-3; J: TRBJ2-7; DNA: TGTGCCAGCAGTAGAGGACAGTCCTACGAGCAGTACTTC; CDR3: CASSRGQSYEQYF
D: TRBD2; size: -; V: TRBV6-4; J: TRBJ2-2; DNA: TGTGCCAGCAGTGCATCAGCGGGGGAGTACACCGGGGAGCTGTTTTTT; CDR3: CASSASAGEYTGELFF
D: TRBD1; size: -; V: TRBV4-3; J: TRBJ2-7; DNA: TGCGCCAGCAGCCAAGATTGGGACAGGGGGTACGAGCAGTACTTC; CDR3: CASSQDWDRGYEQYF
D: TRBD1; size: -; V: TRBV9; J: TRBJ1-5; DNA: TGTGCCAGCAGCGTAGGGCAGGGGGCTTTGCAGCCCCAGCATTTT; CDR3: CASSVGQGALQPQHF
D: -; size: -; V: TRBV30; J: TRBJ1-2; DNA: TGTGCCTGCTACGGACAGCGGCCCTATGGCTACACCTTC; CDR3: CACYGQRPYGYTF
D: -; size: -; V: TRBV29-1; J: TRBJ1-1; DNA: TGCAGCGTTGTTCCGGGGGGGAACACTGAAGCTTTCTTT; CDR3: CSVVPGGNTEAFF
D: -; size: -; V: TRBV5-1; J: TRBJ1-4; DNA: TGCGCCAGCAGCCCTACAGGGCCTAGTGAAAAACTGTTTTTT; CDR3: CASSPTGPSEKLFF
D: TRBD2; size: -; V: TRBV6-2/TRBV6-3; J: TRBJ2-5; DNA: TGTGCCAGCAGTTATTCTGCCATGGCGGGGGGGCCCGAGACCCAGTACTTC; CDR3: CASSYSAMAGGPETQYF
D: -; size: few; V: TRBV19; J: TRBJ2-5; DNA: TGTGCCAGTAGTGTCACCGGCGGGGGCATGGAGACCCAGTACTTC; CDR3: CASSVTGGGMETQYF
D: -; size: -; V: TRBV4-3; J: TRBJ1-4; DNA: TGCGCCAGCAGCGAAACCAGGGTAGGCGAAAAACTGTTTTTT; CDR3: CASSETRVGEKLFF
D: -; size: few; V: TRBV7-2; J: TRBJ2-7; DNA: TGTGCCAGCAGCTTGGCGGGTTCCTACGAGCAGTACTTC; CDR3: CASSLAGSYEQYF
D: TRBD1; size: -; V: TRBV10-3; J: TRBJ1-4; DNA: TGTGCCATCAGCAGGGACAGGGTGTTAGGAGCTGCAACTAATGAAAAACTGTTTTTT; CDR3: CAISRDRVLGAATNEKLFF
D: -; size: -; V: TRBV2; J: TRBJ2-2; DNA: TGTGCCAGCAGTGAACCCGCAGGGGGAGGAGGGGAGCTGTTTTTT; CDR3: CASSEPAGGGGELFF
D: -; size: many; V: TRBV18; J: TRBJ2-7; DNA: TGTGCCAGCTCACCCACACCACAGACTATCCCCTACGAGCAGTACTTC; CDR3: CASSPTPQTIPYEQYF
D: TRBD1; size: -; V: TRBV7-9; J: TRBJ1-1; DNA: TGTGCCAGCAGCTTAGAAAAGGGGGGACAGCTCCAGGATACTGAAGCTTTCTTT; CDR3: CASSLEKGGQLQDTEAFF
D: -; size: -; V: TRBV4-3; J: TRBJ2-7; DNA: TGCGCCAGCAGCCAAGATGTGTACAGCTCCTACGAGCAGTACTTC; CDR3: CASSQDVYSSYEQYF
D: -; size: -; V: TRBV9; J: TRBJ1-4; DNA: TGTGCCAGCAGCGTGGCGGCAGGGGTTAATGAAAAACTGTTTTTT; CDR3: CASSVAAGVNEKLFF
D: -; size: -; V: TRBV13; J: TRBJ1-1; DNA: TGTGCCAGCAGCTTAGAGGGGGTCGGCACTGAAGCTTTCTTT; CDR3: CASSLEGVGTEAFF
D: -; size: few; V: TRBV2; J: TRBJ1-3; DNA: TGTGCCAGCAGTGCCGAGGACAGACAATGGAACACCATATATTTT; CDR3: CASSAEDRQWNTIYF
D: -; size: once; V: TRBV7-8; J: TRBJ1-1; DNA: TGTGCCAGCAGCCTAGGGAGGCAGGCTGAAGCTTTCTTT; CDR3: CASSLGRQAEAFF
D: -; size: -; V: TRBV4-1; J: TRBJ1-4; DNA: TGCGCCAGCAGCCAAGATCGGACAGTAACTTCAACTAATGAAAAACTGTTTTTT; CDR3: CASSQDRTVTSTNEKLFF
D: TRBD2; size: -; V: TRBV19; J: TRBJ2-3; DNA: TGTGCCAGTAGTCCGGGGACTAGCTGGGACACAGATACGCAGTATTTT; CDR3: CASSPGTSWDTDTQYF
D: -; size: -; V: TRBV5-1; J: TRBJ1-4; DNA: TGCGCCAGCAGCTTGGTGTCAGGGTATGAAAAACTGTTTTTT; CDR3: CASSLVSGYEKLFF
D: -; size: once; V: TRBV29-1; J: TRBJ2-1; DNA: TGCAGCGCCCCTACTCCAGGGAATGAGCAGTTCTTC; CDR3: CSAPTPGNEQFF
D: TRBD1; size: -; V: TRBV10-3; J: TRBJ1-5; DNA: TGTGCCATCAGCCCCGGACAGGGTAGCAATCAGCCCCAGCATTTT; CDR3: CAISPGQGSNQPQHF
D: -; size: -; V: TRBV7-2; J: TRBJ1-1; DNA: TGTGCCAGCAGCTTAGATCCGGGTCCATATGCTGAAGCTTTCTTT; CDR3: CASSLDPGPYAEAFF
D: -; size: once; V: TRBV27; J: TRBJ2-7; DNA: TGTGCCAGCAGTCCCCAACAGGGATACGAGCAGTACTTC; CDR3: CASSPQQGYEQYF
D: -; size: -; V: TRBV5-4; J: TRBJ1-2; DNA: TGTGCCAGCAGCTCCTACAGGGACAAGAATGGCTACACCTTC; CDR3: CASSSYRDKNGYTF
D: -; size: -; V: TRBV5-8; J: TRBJ1-3; DNA: TGTGCCAGTAGGACAGATGGAAACACCATATATTTT; CDR3: CASRTDGNTIYF
D: TRBD1; size: -; V: TRBV4-1; J: TRBJ1-2; DNA: TGCGCCAGCAGCCAACCGGGACAGGGGAACTATGGCTACACCTTC; CDR3: CASSQPGQGNYGYTF
D: -; size: -; V: TRBV29-1; J: TRBJ1-1; DNA: TGCAGCGTTGAAGATCAGGGGAAGGGGAACACTGAAGCTTTCTTT; CDR3: CSVEDQGKGNTEAFF
D: -; size: -; V: TRBV29-1; J: TRBJ2-1; DNA: TGCAGCGTTGAGTTCCTAGTGGATGAGCAGTTCTTC; CDR3: CSVEFLVDEQFF
D: -; size: -; V: TRBV7-2; J: TRBJ2-1; DNA: TGTGCCAGCAGCTCCCAATCCGTATCGCCCGGTAATGAGCAGTTCTTC; CDR3: CASSSQSVSPGNEQFF
D: TRBD1; size: -; V: TRBV5-5; J: TRBJ1-1; DNA: TGTGCCAGCAGCTTGCTCCATCGGACAGGGGATTTTAATGGCGCTGAAGCTTTCTTT; CDR3: CASSLLHRTGDFNGAEAFF
D: -; size: -; V: TRBV6-6; J: TRBJ1-1; DNA: TGTGCCAGCAGTATCCCAGAGACGGGGGGGAACACTGAAGCTTTCTTT; CDR3: CASSIPETGGNTEAFF
D: -; size: -; V: TRBV7-9; J: TRBJ2-2; DNA: TGTGCCAGCAGCTTAGCGCAGGGAACAGCCGGGGAGCTGTTTTTT; CDR3: CASSLAQGTAGELFF
D: -; size: -; V: TRBV7-2; J: TRBJ1-5; DNA: TGTGCCAGCAGCTTAGTCAGTATCAATCAGCCCCAGCATTTT; CDR3: CASSLVSINQPQHF
D: TRBD1; size: few; V: TRBV5-1; J: TRBJ1-5; DNA: TGCGCCAGCAGCTATGGGACAGGGTTTAATCAGCCCCAGCATTTT; CDR3: CASSYGTGFNQPQHF
D: -; size: -; V: TRBV7-3; J: TRBJ1-1; DNA: TGTGCCAGCAGCTCGGACAGACACACTGAAGCTTTCTTT; CDR3: CASSSDRHTEAFF
D: -; size: -; V: TRBV5-8; J: TRBJ2-3; DNA: TGTGCCAGCAGCCAGGGACAAAGCACAGATACGCAGTATTTT; CDR3: CASSQGQSTDTQYF
D: -; size: -; V: TRBV5-4; J: TRBJ1-4; DNA: TGTGCCAGCAGCTTGGGGGGGACAATGGGTGAAAAACTGTTTTTT; CDR3: CASSLGGTMGEKLFF
D: -; size: -; V: TRBV6-5; J: TRBJ2-3; DNA: TGTGCCAGCAGTCCCTTGGGGCCCAGAGATACGCAGTATTTT; CDR3: CASSPLGPRDTQYF
D: TRBD1; size: few; V: TRBV7-8; J: TRBJ1-1; DNA: TGTGCCAGCAGCTTAGCGGGACAGGGGTTGGCTTTCTTT; CDR3: CASSLAGQGLAFF
D: -; size: -; V: TRBV3-1/TRBV3-2; J: TRBJ1-1; DNA: TGTGCCAGCAGCTTCCGACTGAGTGCCACTGAAGCTTTCTTT; CDR3: CASSFRLSATEAFF
D: -; size: -; V: TRBV4-2; J: TRBJ1-3; DNA: TGTGCCAGCAGCCAAGAAACAGGAAGCTCTGGAAACACCATATATTTT; CDR3: CASSQETGSSGNTIYF
D: TRBD1; size: -; V: TRBV28; J: TRBJ1-2; DNA: TGTGCCAGCAGCACACAGGGGGCGCGCTATGGCTACACCTTC; CDR3: CASSTQGARYGYTF
D: -; size: -; V: TRBV7-2; J: TRBJ2-6; DNA: TGTGCCAGCAGCGTCGACAGGGCCAACGTCCTGACTTTC; CDR3: CASSVDRANVLTF
D: -; size: -; V: TRBV4-2; J: TRBJ1-5; DNA: TGTGCCAGCAGCCAAGGGACTCCCCGTCAGCCCCAGCATTTT; CDR3: CASSQGTPRQPQHF